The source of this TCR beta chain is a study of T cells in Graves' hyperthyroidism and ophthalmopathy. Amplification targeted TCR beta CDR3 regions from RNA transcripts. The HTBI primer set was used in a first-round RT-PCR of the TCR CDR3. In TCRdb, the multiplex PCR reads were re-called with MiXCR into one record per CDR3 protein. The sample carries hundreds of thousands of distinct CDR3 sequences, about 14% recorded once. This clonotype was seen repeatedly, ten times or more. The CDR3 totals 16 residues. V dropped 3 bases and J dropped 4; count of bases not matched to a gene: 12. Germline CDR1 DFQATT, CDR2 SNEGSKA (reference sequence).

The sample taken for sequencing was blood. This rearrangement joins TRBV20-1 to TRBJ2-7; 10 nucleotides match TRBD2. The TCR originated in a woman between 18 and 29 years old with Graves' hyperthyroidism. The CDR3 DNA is TGCAGTGCTAGTCAACCTTTTCCTAGCGGGAGTTACGAGCAGTACTTC. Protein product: CSASQPFPSGSYEQYF.